The 19 T cell receptor beta chains in this list originate from one sample, sequenced in a study of cytomegalovirus exposure and HLA in healthy donors. The PCR used 60 Vbeta and 13 Jbeta primers. Only in-frame clones appear in the TCRdb table, and some are missing; sequencing was by immunoSEQ multiplex PCR. Among fewer than 250,000 clones listed, about 80% were seen once. Sequenced sample: PBMCs. The source of these receptors is a woman aged 25 to 39 in good health and CMV-seropositive.

This sequence joins TRBV5-6 and TRBJ1-3; D not certain. CDR3 length: 14 residues. Deletions cut 1 base from V and 4 bases from J, with 9 bases between. Germline CDR1 is SGHDT and CDR2 is YYEEEE. CDR3 DNA: TGTGCCAGCAGCTTGAATCGACTCGGAAACACCATATATTTT. Protein: CASSLNRLGNTIYF.

The chain combines TRBV30 with TRBJ1-1; D is perhaps TRBD1 (5 bases). Germline V lookup: CDR1 GTSNPN, CDR2 SVGIG (reference sequence). With 8 bases removed from V and 1 base from J, the gap between germline ends came to 11 bases. There are 12 residues in the CDR3. The DNA of the CDR3 is TGTGCCGGATACGGGGGGAACACTGAAGCTTTCTTT. Translated, it gives CAGYGGNTEAFF.

This chain links TRBV27 with TRBJ2-1; 7 positions agree with TRBD1. Germline V gene lookup returns CDR1 MNHEY and CDR2 SMNVEV (reference sequence). There are 15 residues in the CDR3. Trimming took 5 bases from V and 7 from J; bases not matched to a gene: 11. The CDR3 region is CASSTLRGIENEQFF. The CDR3 nucleotides read TGTGCCAGCAGTACCCTCAGGGGGATCGAAAATGAGCAGTTCTTC.

The CDR3 DNA reads as TGTGCCAGCAGTTACGAGGCCCGGGGGGTCAATGGCTACACCTTC. Amino acid sequence: CASSYEARGVNGYTF. The chain links TRBV6-5 to TRBJ1-2; D possibly corresponds to TRBD1 (5 bases). V was pared by 2 bases and J by 6 bases, with 16 bases between. The CDR3 contains 15 residues. The germline V gene encodes CDR1 MNHEY and CDR2 SVGAGI.

This chain connects TRBV27 to TRBJ2-5; the match to TRBD1 covers 9 bases. The last part of the DNA fits TRBJ2-7 better; the J call may be wrong. Germline V lookup: CDR1 MNHEY, CDR2 SMNVEV (reference sequence). The CDR3 contains 16 residues. CDR3 bases: TGTGCCAGCAGTTTATCGGGACAGGGTATGTCCTACGAGCAGTACTTC. Translation gives CASSLSGQGMSYEQYF.

V gene TRBV5-1 combines with J gene TRBJ2-3; D is unresolved. From germline, CDR1 is SGHRS and CDR2 YFSETQ. Trimming took off 1 base at V and 4 bases at J, with 7 bases between the two ends. The CDR3 is 13 residues long. The CDR3 region has the DNA TGCGCCAGCAGCTTGTGGAGTGCAGATACGCAGTATTTT. Translating it yields CASSLWSADTQYF.

The chain carries TRBV28 and TRBJ1-2; D not resolved. The CDR3 covers 11 residues. The germline gives CDR1 MDHEN, CDR2 SYDVKM. The ends were cut back, 10 bases at V and 3 bases at J, with 9 bases in the middle. The CDR3 nucleotides are TGTGCCACCACAGACCACTATGGCTACACCTTC. It codes for CATTDHYGYTF.

Here the CDR3 reads CASGRDRGLPETQYF. DNA of the CDR3: TGTGCCAGCGGCCGTGACAGGGGGCTCCCAGAGACCCAGTACTTC. The chain couples TRBV6-5 to TRBJ2-5; 10 bases line up with TRBD1. Unmatched junction bases numbered 10, after V lost 8 bases and J lost 4 bases. Germline V gene lookup returns CDR1 MNHEY and CDR2 SVGAGI. The CDR3 spans 15 residues.

The genes are TRBV30 and TRBJ2-1, with a weak D call TRBD2 (6 bases). The germline CDR1 and CDR2 sequences are GTSNPN and SVGIG (reference sequence). The CDR3 sequence is 14 residues long. V was cut by 0 bases and J by 9 bases, with 15 bases left in between. CDR3 residues: CAWSVLAGMGEQFF. In nucleotides, the CDR3 is TGTGCCTGGAGTGTACTCGCGGGAATGGGTGAGCAGTTCTTC.

This clone was counted between two and nine times. The genes are TRBV9 and TRBJ2-3; D uncertain. CDR1 is SGDLS and CDR2 is YYNGEE in the germline V gene. The CDR3 spans 13 residues. Trimming left V 2 bases short and J 5 bases short, with 9 bases between. The DNA for the CDR3 is TGTGCCAGCAGCGTGACTGTTCAAGATACGCAGTATTTT. It yields the protein CASSVTVQDTQYF.

V and J are TRBV9 and TRBJ2-3; a weak D match, TRBD2 (6 bases). CDR3 length equals 14 residues. Germline CDR1 is SGDLS and CDR2 is YYNGEE. V shed 0 bases and J shed 6 bases, with 11 bases lying between them. CDR3 nucleotide sequence: TGTGCCAGCAGCGTAGAAGGGGAGGAGGATACGCAGTATTTT. It codes for CASSVEGEEDTQYF.

This rearrangement joins TRBV21-1 to TRBJ1-5; the D call in the table, TRBD1, was not verified against the DNA. TRBV21-1 is tagged as a pseudogene. CDR3 length: 14 amino acids. CDR3 DNA sequence: TGTGCCAGCAGCAAAGATGGCCTTAATCAGCCCCAGCATTTT. Translated, it gives CASSKDGLNQPQHF.

The chain couples TRBV6-1 to TRBJ2-7; D might be TRBD2 (6 bases). The V end lost 7 bases, the J end lost 3 bases, and 19 bases lay between the germline ends. The CDR3 spans 15 residues. CDR1 is MNHNS and CDR2 is SASEGT in the germline V gene. Written as DNA, the CDR3 is TGTGCCAGCAAAGCGGGTAGGGACTTCAGCTACGAGCAGTACTTC. As protein: CASKAGRDFSYEQYF.

V and J are TRBV5-1 and TRBJ1-5, with 9 nucleotides matching TRBD1. Losses at the gene ends were 3 bases for V and 2 bases for J; bases not matched to a gene: 6. Germline values: CDR1 SGHRS, CDR2 YFSETQ. The CDR3 covers 16 residues. This CDR3 is CASSSGTGTGNQPQHF. As DNA, the CDR3 is TGCGCCAGCAGCTCCGGGACAGGGACGGGCAATCAGCCCCAGCATTTT.

J is TRBJ2-3 and V is TRBV28; the match to TRBD1 covers 7 bases. CDR1 and CDR2 from the germline V gene are MDHEN and SYDVKM. Losses at the gene ends were 5 bases for V and 5 bases for J; bases not matched to a gene: 13. CDR3 length equals 16 residues. The CDR3 loop is CASSPPGQHPRDTQYF. The CDR3 DNA is TGTGCCAGCAGTCCCCCGGGACAGCACCCACGAGATACGCAGTATTTT. The variable domain in full, completed from reference TRBV28 and TRBJ2-3, reads DVKVTQSSRYLVKRTGEKVFLECVQDMDHENMFWYRQDPGLGLRLIYFSYDVKMKEKGDIPEGYSVSREKKERFSLILESASTNQTSMYLCASSPPGQHPRDTQYFGPGTRLTVL.

The V gene is TRBV7-3, the J gene TRBJ2-1; weak D call: TRBD1 (5 bases). V lost 0 bases to trimming and J lost 8 bases, with 11 bases between them. CDR1 and CDR2 from the germline V gene are SGHTA and FQGTGA. The CDR3 runs to 14 residues. This CDR3 is CASSLTFATDEQFF. Here the CDR3 DNA reads TGTGCCAGCAGCTTAACGTTTGCGACAGATGAGCAGTTCTTC.

This clone was seen more than once but under ten times. J is TRBJ1-1 and V is TRBV7-9; maybe TRBD1 (5 bases). The CDR3 sequence is 12 residues long. Germline V lookup: CDR1 SEHNR, CDR2 FQNEAQ (reference sequence). V lost 7 bases, J lost 4 bases, and 10 bases lay in between. The CDR3 sequence: CASTWGSTEAFF. The CDR3 DNA follows: TGTGCCAGCACATGGGGCTCCACTGAAGCTTTCTTT.

V gene TRBV4-1 combines with J gene TRBJ1-4, with TRBD1 matching 10 bases. V shed 4 bases, J shed 5 bases, and the junction held 7 bases outside the gene matches. From germline, CDR1 is MGHRA and CDR2 YSYEKL. The CDR3 has 16 amino acids. CDR3 in DNA: TGCGCCAGCAGCCGTTCCGGGACAGGGGCAAATGAAAAACTGTTTTTT. It is translated as CASSRSGTGANEKLFF.

This sequence joins TRBV19 and TRBJ2-2, with 11 bases identical to TRBD1. The J segment lost 1 base and the V segment lost 4 bases, leaving 5 bases of the junction unmatched. Germline V gene sequence: CDR1 LNHDA, CDR2 SQIVND (reference sequence). The CDR3 is 17 amino acids. The CDR3 loop is CASSTRTGGVNTGELFF. For the CDR3, the DNA is TGTGCCAGTAGTACGAGGACAGGGGGCGTGAACACCGGGGAGCTGTTTTTT.